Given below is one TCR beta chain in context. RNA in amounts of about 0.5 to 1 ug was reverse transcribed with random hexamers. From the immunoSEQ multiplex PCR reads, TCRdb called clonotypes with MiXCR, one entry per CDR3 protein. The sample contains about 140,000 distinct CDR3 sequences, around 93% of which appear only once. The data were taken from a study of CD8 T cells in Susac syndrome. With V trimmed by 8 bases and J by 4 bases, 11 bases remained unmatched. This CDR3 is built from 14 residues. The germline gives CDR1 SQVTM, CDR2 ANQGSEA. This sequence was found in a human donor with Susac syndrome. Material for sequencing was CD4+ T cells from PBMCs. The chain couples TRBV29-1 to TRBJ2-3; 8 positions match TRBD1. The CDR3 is CSHNTGGNADTQYF. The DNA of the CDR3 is TGCAGCCATAATACAGGGGGGAATGCAGATACGCAGTATTTT.